Below, 23 T cell receptor beta chains from the same sample are listed, as sequenced in a study of cytomegalovirus exposure and HLA in healthy donors. The PCR ran on 60 Vbeta and 13 Jbeta primers. Produced via immunoSEQ multiplex PCR; TCRdb's table is partial and in-frame only. Seen here are some 150,000 clones, approximately 80% observed once, and the top ten hold around 4.5%. Sequenced material: PBMCs. The receptors were sampled from a man between 25 and 39 years old in good health and CMV-seronegative.

The CDR3 sequence: CASTRYRDRERNTEAFF. The CDR3 nucleotides are TGTGCCAGTACCCGCTACAGGGACAGGGAGAGGAACACTGAAGCTTTCTTT. The chain couples TRBV19 to TRBJ1-1; 9 nucleotides line up with TRBD1. Germline V lookup: CDR1 LNHDA, CDR2 SQIVND (reference sequence). The CDR3 extends over 17 amino acids. V dropped 7 bases and J dropped 1; count of bases not matched to a gene: 13.

This clone was found a few times. The chain links TRBV6-5 to TRBJ2-3; no clear D. V was cut by 9 bases and J by 1 base, with 11 bases left in between. CDR1 is MNHEY and CDR2 is SVGAGI in the germline V gene. The CDR3 extends over 13 amino acids. The CDR3 DNA reads as TGTGCCAGTTCGTGGCGGCGCACAGATACGCAGTATTTT. This translates into CASSWRRTDTQYF.

Details on this clone: A read error may produce the germline difference seen at one junction end. This sample also contains other DNA sequences that code for the same CDR3. The rearrangement joins TRBV7-9 to TRBJ2-2; TRBD2 might be the D (5 bases). Germline values: CDR1 SEHNR, CDR2 FQNEAQ (reference sequence). CDR3 size: 16 residues. The CDR3 DNA reads TGCGCCAGCAGCCACCGAGAGGGAACGAACACCGGGGAGCTGTTTTTT. It yields the protein CASSHREGTNTGELFF.

The V gene is TRBV6-5, the J gene TRBJ1-2, with D tentatively TRBD1 (5 bases). The CDR3 loop spans 15 amino acids. The V end lost 4 bases, the J end lost 0 bases, and 12 bases lay between the germline ends. Germline values: CDR1 MNHEY, CDR2 SVGAGI. DNA for the CDR3: TGTGCCAGCAGTTTACGGGGGGAAGCTAACTATGGCTACACCTTC. Protein sequence: CASSLRGEANYGYTF.

The V call is TRBV7-9, the J call TRBJ1-2, with no clear D. The CDR3 is 16 amino acids. CDR1 is SEHNR and CDR2 is FQNEAQ in the germline V gene (reference sequence). The V gene lost 2 bases and the J gene lost 6 bases, with 19 bases spanning the gap. DNA for the CDR3: TGTGCCAGCAGCTTATCAGGTGACGTGATGAGAGATGGCTACACCTTC. It is translated as CASSLSGDVMRDGYTF.

The sample holds a few counts of this clone. The chain links TRBV15 to TRBJ1-2; D is ambiguous. V lost 0 bases and J lost 1, with 6 bases in between. Germline V CDR1 and CDR2: LNHNV, YYDKDF (reference sequence). The CDR3 consists of 14 residues. The chain's CDR3 is CATSRDSDNYGYTF. Here the CDR3 DNA reads TGTGCCACCAGCAGAGATTCAGATAACTATGGCTACACCTTC. Using reference TRBV15 and TRBJ1-2 for the parts outside the CDR3, the full variable domain is DAMVIQNPRYQVTQFGKPVTLSCSQTLNHNVMYWYQQKSSQAPKLLFHYYDKDFNNEADTPDNFQSRRPNTSFCFLDIRSPGLGDTAMYLCATSRDSDNYGYTFGSGTRLTVV.

This clone came up a few times. CDR3 sequence (DNA): TGTGCCAGCAGTTCCCCGATACACAGGGGAGGCTACGAGCAGTACTTC. Its protein product is CASSSPIHRGGYEQYF. This chain links TRBV28 with TRBJ2-7, with a possible D match to TRBD1 (7 bases). CDR3 length: 16 amino acids. Deletions cut 4 bases from V and 3 bases from J, with 19 bases between. CDR1 MDHEN and CDR2 SYDVKM come from the germline V gene.

V usage is TRBV6-4 and J usage is TRBJ2-1; D possibly corresponds to TRBD2 (7 bases). CDR1 and CDR2 from the germline V gene are MRHNA and SNTAGT. Between the trimmed V and J ends, which lost 4 bases and 9 bases, there was a span of 16 bases. This CDR3 has 14 amino acids. The CDR3 sequence: CASSGGAGAGEQFF. CDR3 sequence (DNA): TGTGCCAGCAGTGGGGGGGCGGGAGCTGGTGAGCAGTTCTTC.

The J gene is TRBJ1-1, the V gene TRBV6-5; a weak D match, TRBD1 (5 bases). V gave up 6 bases and J gave up 6 bases, with 11 bases separating them. CDR3 length: 12 amino acids. Looked up from germline, CDR1 is MNHEY and CDR2 is SVGAGI. The chain's CDR3 is CASRLGGAEAFF. In DNA, the CDR3 is TGTGCCAGCAGATTGGGGGGGGCTGAAGCTTTCTTT.

This clone was recorded a few times. The V call is TRBV7-8, the J call TRBJ1-2; perhaps TRBD1 as D (6 bases). Germline assignment: CDR1 SGHVS and CDR2 FQNEAQ. This CDR3 has 13 residues. V lost 5 bases and J lost 4, with 11 bases in between. CDR3 sequence (DNA): TGTGCCAGCAGCGCCCAGGGGAGCTATGGCTACACCTTC. Its translation: CASSAQGSYGYTF.

The chain joins TRBV2 to TRBJ2-3; no clear D. V was trimmed by 8 bases and J by 1 base, leaving 16 bases between them. Germline CDR1 is SNHLY and CDR2 is FYNNEI. This CDR3 is built from 15 residues. The CDR3 is CASHPNSRRTDTQYF. CDR3 nucleotide sequence: TGTGCCAGCCACCCGAATTCGCGGCGCACAGATACGCAGTATTTT.

The V call is TRBV27, the J call TRBJ2-7; 7 bases align to TRBD1. CDR3 length equals 15 residues. Trimming removed 3 bases from V and 4 bases from J; junction bases left unmatched: 9. Germline CDR1 and CDR2: MNHEY and SMNVEV (reference sequence). This CDR3 reads CASSLMTGNRYEQYF. The CDR3 DNA is TGTGCCAGCAGTTTGATGACAGGGAATCGGTACGAGCAGTACTTC.

This clone was seen a single time. The chain links TRBV5-6 to TRBJ2-1; no firm D call. Germline CDR1 reads SGHDT; CDR2 reads YYEEEE. The length of the CDR3 is 11 residues. The germline V and J ends were trimmed by 4 bases and 5 bases, with 4 bases remaining between them. In nucleotides, the CDR3 is TGTGCCAGCAGCGTAAACAATGAGCAGTTCTTC. Amino acids: CASSVNNEQFF.

V is TRBV6-1 and J is TRBJ2-7; TRBD2 aligns across 11 bases. The CDR3 contains 15 residues. In germline, CDR1 is MNHNS, CDR2 SASEGT. V lost 9 bases, J lost 0 bases, and 7 bases stayed unmatched. The CDR3 nucleotides read TGTGCCAGTCGGGACACTAGCGGGAGCTCCTACGAGCAGTACTTC. It translates to CASRDTSGSSYEQYF.

This clone was detected once. The chain combines TRBV5-1 with TRBJ2-2, with a possible D match to TRBD1 (6 bases). This CDR3 is built from 15 residues. Germline V gives CDR1 SGHRS, CDR2 YFSETQ. V dropped 7 bases and J dropped 0 bases, with 13 bases sitting between them. The CDR3 protein is CASSDRTANTGELFF. In nucleotides, the CDR3 is TGCGCCAGCTCTGACCGGACAGCGAACACCGGGGAGCTGTTTTTT.

V is TRBV27 and J is TRBJ2-1; possible D gene TRBD2, 6 bases. The V gene's germline CDR1 is MNHEY and CDR2 SMNVEV (reference sequence). Between the trimmed V and J ends, which lost 5 bases and 0 bases, there was a span of 20 bases. The CDR3 totals 18 residues. CDR3 bases: TGTGCCAGCAGTCCAATCCCCGGGACTCCGAGCTCCTACAATGAGCAGTTCTTC. Encoded protein: CASSPIPGTPSSYNEQFF.

The genes are TRBV6-5 and TRBJ2-7, with a tentative D call TRBD1 (6 bases). Looked up from germline, CDR1 is MNHEY and CDR2 is SVGAGI. The CDR3 spans 14 residues. Trimming left V 6 bases short and J 6 bases short, with 18 bases between. This CDR3 is CASRQTGGASEQYF. The DNA of the CDR3 is TGTGCCAGCAGACAGACAGGTGGAGCCTCCGAGCAGTACTTC.

The V call is TRBV5-1, the J call TRBJ1-4; the D gene is possibly TRBD1 (6 bases). Looked up from germline, CDR1 is SGHRS and CDR2 is YFSETQ. Trimming left V 4 bases short and J 0 bases short, with 16 bases between. This CDR3 contains 17 residues. CDR3 protein: CASSRVTGRATNEKLFF. The DNA of the CDR3 is TGCGCCAGCAGCCGAGTGACAGGCCGTGCAACTAATGAAAAACTGTTTTTT.

This sequence joins TRBV7-9 and TRBJ2-7; D might be TRBD2 (6 bases). V was shortened by 4 bases and J by 5 bases, with 21 bases between the two germline ends. The CDR3 has 16 amino acids. The germline CDR1 and CDR2 sequences are SEHNR and FQNEAQ (reference sequence). CDR3 coding DNA: TGTGCCAGCAGCTCCCGCGGGCGGGACTCACCCCACGAGCAGTACTTC. Translated, it gives CASSSRGRDSPHEQYF.

The rearrangement links TRBV19 to TRBJ2-1, with TRBD2 identical over 8 bases. This CDR3 is built from 16 residues. Germline values: CDR1 LNHDA, CDR2 SQIVND (reference sequence). V shed 1 base and J 8 bases; nucleotides not matched to a gene: 10. The CDR3 bases are TGTGCCAGTAGTATAGGGGCGGGAGGCATTTACGATGAGCAGTTCTTC. Translating it yields CASSIGAGGIYDEQFF.

Only a few counts were recorded for this clone. The V and J genes are TRBV19 and TRBJ1-6; 9 bases map to TRBD1. Germline V lookup: CDR1 LNHDA, CDR2 SQIVND (reference sequence). Unmatched junction bases numbered 7, after V lost 7 bases and J lost 6 bases. The length of the CDR3 is 15 residues. CDR3 region: CASTDGTGFNSPLHF. Written as DNA, the CDR3 is TGTGCCAGTACCGACGGGACAGGGTTTAATTCACCCCTCCACTTT.

The rearrangement joins TRBV27 to TRBJ1-2, with 8 bases fitting TRBD1. The ends lost 6 bases at V and 7 bases at J; junction bases unmatched: 10. This CDR3 region has 14 residues. CDR1 and CDR2 (germline): MNHEY, SMNVEV (reference sequence). The CDR3 DNA is TGTGCCAGCAGCGGGACAGGATTTTCTGTTGGCTACACCTTC. It is translated as CASSGTGFSVGYTF.

The chain employs TRBV19 and TRBJ1-2, with a possible D match to TRBD1 (6 bases). Germline assignment: CDR1 LNHDA and CDR2 SQIVND (reference sequence). The V end lost 3 bases, the J end lost 5 bases, and 13 bases lay between the germline ends. The CDR3 covers 14 residues. The CDR3 bases are TGTGCCAGTAGTATCGCCCGGGGGGCGTATGGCTACACCTTC. Translation gives CASSIARGAYGYTF.